This T cell receptor (beta chain) was sequenced during a study of T cell clusters in autoimmune cytopenias. Each sample's input was approximately 270 ng genomic DNA, 35,000 to 40,000 genome equivalents. On this clonotype: Its antigen is not known.

TRB was amplified by touch-down multiplex PCR, primer pools A and B combined. TCRdb reworked the multiplex PCR reads into one entry per CDR3 protein, no DNA. The ten top clones account for 25% to 35%, within a sample of 2,000 to 2,500 distinct CDR3 sequences. Germline V lookup: CDR1 DFQATT, CDR2 SNEGSKA (reference sequence). The length of the CDR3 is 19 residues. Study-wide points: Primary autoimmune cytopenia patients seemingly lacked the physiological T cell clusters found in healthy donors.

Sample: peripheral blood. The sequence derives from a human donor with an autoimmune cytopenia or autoimmune hepatitis (not recorded which). The J gene is TRBJ2-2, the V gene TRBV20-1; TCRdb proposes TRBD2, but this gene call is untestable without DNA. The CDR3 here is CSAASGTSGGARVKEELFF.